The source of this T cell receptor (beta chain) is a study of vaccination effects on CD4 cells after COVID-19. The CDR3 is 13 amino acids. Trimming left V 5 bases short and J 10 bases short, with 15 bases between. CDR1 is SEHNR and CDR2 is FQNEAQ in the germline V gene (reference sequence). Antigen-specific CD4+ T cells were expanded with viral peptide pools in the ViraFEST assay before sequencing. Scientists isolated CD4+ T cells after an approximately 9-day culture period ended. PCR confirmed that the person was infected with SARS-CoV-2 between March and December 2020. Wells each received more than 1.5 million PBMC, cultured with about 10 IU/ml IL-2 and around 10 ug/ml peptides. Points from the study as a whole: Convalescent patients numbered few in the study; early post-infection timepoints were missing entirely.

Sequencing was performed with immunoSEQ multiplex PCR; in TCRdb, only in-frame clones are kept and a portion is missing. The sample includes 35,000 to 45,000 clones, about two thirds of them seen just once. As to this clone: Its specificity is not known.

The V and J genes are TRBV7-9 and TRBJ2-1, with D hard to call. This sample comprised CD4+ T cells from PBMCs cultured with a peptide pool, obtained before COVID-19 vaccination. This clonotype was obtained from a human donor who had a prior SARS-CoV-2 infection. The CDR3 coding sequence is TGTGCCAGCAGCGAAGAACCAAGAGAGGAGCAGTTCTTC. It specifies CASSEEPREEQFF.